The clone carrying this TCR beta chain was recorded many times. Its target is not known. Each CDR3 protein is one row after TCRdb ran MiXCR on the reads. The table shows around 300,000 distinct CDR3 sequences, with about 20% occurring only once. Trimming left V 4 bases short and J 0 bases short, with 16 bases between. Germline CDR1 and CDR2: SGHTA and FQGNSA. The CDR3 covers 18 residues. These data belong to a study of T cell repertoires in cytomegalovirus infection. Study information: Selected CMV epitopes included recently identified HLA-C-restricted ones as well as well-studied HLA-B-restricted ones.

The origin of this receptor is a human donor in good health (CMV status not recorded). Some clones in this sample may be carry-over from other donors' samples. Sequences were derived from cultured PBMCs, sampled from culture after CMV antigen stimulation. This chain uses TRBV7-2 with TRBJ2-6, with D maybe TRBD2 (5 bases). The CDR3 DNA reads TGTGCCAGCAGCTCTTCATCCGGGGTATACTCTGGGGCCAACGTCCTGACTTTC. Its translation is CASSSSSGVYSGANVLTF.